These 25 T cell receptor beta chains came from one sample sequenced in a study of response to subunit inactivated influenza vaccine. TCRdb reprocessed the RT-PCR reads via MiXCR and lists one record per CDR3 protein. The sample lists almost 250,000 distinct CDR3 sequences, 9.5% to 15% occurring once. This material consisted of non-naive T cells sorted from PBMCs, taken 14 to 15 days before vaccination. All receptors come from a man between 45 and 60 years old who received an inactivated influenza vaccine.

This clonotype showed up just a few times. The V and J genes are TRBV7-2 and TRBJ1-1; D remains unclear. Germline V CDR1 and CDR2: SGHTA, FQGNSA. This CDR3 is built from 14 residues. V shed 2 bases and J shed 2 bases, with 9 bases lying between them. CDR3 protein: CASSLTISNTEAFF. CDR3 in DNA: TGTGCCAGCAGCTTAACAATCAGCAACACTGAAGCTTTCTTT.

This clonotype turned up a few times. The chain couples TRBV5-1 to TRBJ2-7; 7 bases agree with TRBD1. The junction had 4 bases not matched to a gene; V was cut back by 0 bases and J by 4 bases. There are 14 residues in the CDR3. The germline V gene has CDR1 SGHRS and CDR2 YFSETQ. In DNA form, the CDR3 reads TGCGCCAGCAGCTTGGAAGGGACAGTATACGAGCAGTACTTC. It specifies CASSLEGTVYEQYF.

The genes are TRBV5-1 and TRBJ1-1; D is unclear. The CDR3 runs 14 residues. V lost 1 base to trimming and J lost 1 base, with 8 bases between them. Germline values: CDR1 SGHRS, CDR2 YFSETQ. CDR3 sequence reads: CASSLRMRNTEAFF. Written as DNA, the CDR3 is TGCGCCAGCAGCTTGCGTATGCGGAACACTGAAGCTTTCTTT.

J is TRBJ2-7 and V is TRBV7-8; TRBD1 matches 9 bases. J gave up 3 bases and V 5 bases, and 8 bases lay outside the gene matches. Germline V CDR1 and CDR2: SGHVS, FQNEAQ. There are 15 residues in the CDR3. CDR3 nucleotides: TGTGCCAGCAGCCCGCGGGGACAGGGCAACTACGAGCAGTACTTC. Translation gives CASSPRGQGNYEQYF.

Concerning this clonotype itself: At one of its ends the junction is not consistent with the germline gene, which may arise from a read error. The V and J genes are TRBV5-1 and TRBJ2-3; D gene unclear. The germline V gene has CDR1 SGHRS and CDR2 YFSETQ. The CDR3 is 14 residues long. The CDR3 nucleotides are TGCGCCAGCAGCTTGATGAGAGGCACAGCTACGCAGTATTTT. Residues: CASSLMRGTATQYF. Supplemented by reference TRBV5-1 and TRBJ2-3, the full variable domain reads KAGVTQTPRYLIKTRGQQVTLSCSPISGHRSVSWYQQTPGQGLQFLFEYFSETQRNKGNFPGRFSGRQFSNSRSEMNVSTLELGDSALYLCASSLMRGTATQYFGPGTRLTVL.

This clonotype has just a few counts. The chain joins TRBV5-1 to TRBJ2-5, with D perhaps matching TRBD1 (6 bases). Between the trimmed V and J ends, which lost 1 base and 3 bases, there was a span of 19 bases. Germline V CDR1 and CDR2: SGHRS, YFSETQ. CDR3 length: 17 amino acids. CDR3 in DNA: TGCGCCAGCAGCTTGTCGCCGGGACAAGGTCGAGAAGAGACCCAGTACTTC. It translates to CASSLSPGQGREETQYF.

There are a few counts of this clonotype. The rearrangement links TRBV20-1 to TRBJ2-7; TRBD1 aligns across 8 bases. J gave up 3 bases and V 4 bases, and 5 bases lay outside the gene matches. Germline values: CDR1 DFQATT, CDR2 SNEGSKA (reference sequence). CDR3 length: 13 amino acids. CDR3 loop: CSATTGGIYEQYF. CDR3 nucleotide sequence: TGCAGTGCTACCACAGGGGGTATCTACGAGCAGTACTTC.

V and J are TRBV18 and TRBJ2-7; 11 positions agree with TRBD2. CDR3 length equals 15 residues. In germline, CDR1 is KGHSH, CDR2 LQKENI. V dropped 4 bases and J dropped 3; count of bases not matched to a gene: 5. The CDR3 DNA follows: TGTGCCAGCTCACACACTAGCGGGGGTTACTACGAGCAGTACTTC. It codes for CASSHTSGGYYEQYF.

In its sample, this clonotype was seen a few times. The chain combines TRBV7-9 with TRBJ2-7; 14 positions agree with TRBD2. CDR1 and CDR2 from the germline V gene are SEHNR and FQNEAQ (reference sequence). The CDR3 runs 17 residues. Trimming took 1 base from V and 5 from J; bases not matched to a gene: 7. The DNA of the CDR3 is TGTGCCAGCAGCTTAGGCCGACTAGCGGGAGGGCCCCACGAGCAGTACTTC. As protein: CASSLGRLAGGPHEQYF.

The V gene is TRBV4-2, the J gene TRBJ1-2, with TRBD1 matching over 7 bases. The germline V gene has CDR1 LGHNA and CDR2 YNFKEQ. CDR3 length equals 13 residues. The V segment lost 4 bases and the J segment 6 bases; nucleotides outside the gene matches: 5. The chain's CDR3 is CASSRRGADGYTF. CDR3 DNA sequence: TGTGCCAGCAGCCGCAGGGGGGCGGATGGCTACACCTTC.

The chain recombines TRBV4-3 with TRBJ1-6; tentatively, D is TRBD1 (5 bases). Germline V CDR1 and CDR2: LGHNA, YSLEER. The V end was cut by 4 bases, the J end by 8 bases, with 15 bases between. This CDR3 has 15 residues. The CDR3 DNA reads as TGCGCCAGCAGCCGCGATACAGGTTTTGATTCACCCCTCCACTTT. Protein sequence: CASSRDTGFDSPLHF.

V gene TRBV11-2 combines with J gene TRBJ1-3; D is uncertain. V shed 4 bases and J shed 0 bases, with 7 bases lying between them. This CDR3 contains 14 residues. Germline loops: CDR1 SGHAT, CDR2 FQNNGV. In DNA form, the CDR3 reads TGTGCCAGCAGCTCCGGGATCTCTGGAAACACCATATATTTT. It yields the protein CASSSGISGNTIYF. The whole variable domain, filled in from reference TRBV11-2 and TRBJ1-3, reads EAGVAQSPRYKIIEKRQSVAFWCNPISGHATLYWYQQILGQGPKLLIQFQNNGVVDDSQLPKDRFSAERLKGVDSTLKIQPAKLEDSAVYLCASSSGISGNTIYFGEGSWLTVV.

Written as DNA, the CDR3 is TGTGCCAGCTCATCCGGGACCCCGGATAGCAATCAGCCCCAGCATTTT. The encoded protein is CASSSGTPDSNQPQHF. V usage is TRBV18 and J usage is TRBJ1-5, with a tentative D call TRBD1 (5 bases). The V end lost 5 bases, the J end lost 0 bases, and 14 bases lay between the germline ends. Germline-derived CDR1 and CDR2 are KGHSH and LQKENI. The CDR3 has 16 amino acids.

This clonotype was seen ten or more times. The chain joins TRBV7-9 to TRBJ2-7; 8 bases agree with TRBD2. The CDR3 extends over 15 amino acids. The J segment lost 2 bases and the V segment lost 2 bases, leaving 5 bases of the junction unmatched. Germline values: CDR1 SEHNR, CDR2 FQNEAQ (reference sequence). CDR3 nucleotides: TGTGCCAGCAGCTTACCGGGGGGGCGCACCTACGAGCAGTACTTC. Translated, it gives CASSLPGGRTYEQYF.

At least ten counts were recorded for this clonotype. CDR3 protein: CSVAVGQAESEQYF. Here the CDR3 DNA reads TGCAGCGTGGCGGTTGGCCAGGCGGAATCCGAGCAGTACTTC. V usage is TRBV29-1 and J usage is TRBJ2-7; D gene uncertain. The CDR3 runs 14 residues. Germline assignment: CDR1 SQVTM and CDR2 ANQGSEA. Trimming shortened V by 6 bases and J by 6 bases, and 21 bases separated the two germline ends.

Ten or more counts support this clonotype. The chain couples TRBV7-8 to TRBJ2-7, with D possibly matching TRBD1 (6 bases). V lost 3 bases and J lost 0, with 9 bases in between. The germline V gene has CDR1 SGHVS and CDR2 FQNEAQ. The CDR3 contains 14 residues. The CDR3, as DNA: TGTGCCAGCAGCTTTCCAGGGGCCTCCTACGAGCAGTACTTC. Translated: CASSFPGASYEQYF. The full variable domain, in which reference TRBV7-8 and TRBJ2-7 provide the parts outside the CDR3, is GAGVSQSPRYKVAKRGQDVALRCDPISGHVSLFWYQQALGQGPEFLTYFQNEAQLDKSGLPSDRFFAERPEGSVSTLKIQRTQQEDSAVYLCASSFPGASYEQYFGPGTRLTVT.

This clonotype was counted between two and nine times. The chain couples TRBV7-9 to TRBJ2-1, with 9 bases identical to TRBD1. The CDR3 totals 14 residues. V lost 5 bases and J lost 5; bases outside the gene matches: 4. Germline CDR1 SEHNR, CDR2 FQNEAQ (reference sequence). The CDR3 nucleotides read TGTGCCAGCAGCCCCGGGACAGGGCACAATGAGCAGTTCTTC. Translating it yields CASSPGTGHNEQFF. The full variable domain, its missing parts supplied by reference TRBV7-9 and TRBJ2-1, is DTGVSQNPRHKITKRGQNVTFRCDPISEHNRLYWYRQTLGQGPEFLTYFQNEAQLEKSRLLSDRFSAERPKGSFSTLEIQRTEQGDSAMYLCASSPGTGHNEQFFGPGTRLTVL.

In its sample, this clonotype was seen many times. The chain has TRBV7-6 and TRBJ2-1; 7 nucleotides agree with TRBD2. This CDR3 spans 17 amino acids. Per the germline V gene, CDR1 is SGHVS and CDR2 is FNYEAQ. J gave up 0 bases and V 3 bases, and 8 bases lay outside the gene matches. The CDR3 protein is CASSFDRGGSSYNEQFF. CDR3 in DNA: TGTGCCAGCAGCTTCGATAGGGGCGGGAGCTCCTACAATGAGCAGTTCTTC.

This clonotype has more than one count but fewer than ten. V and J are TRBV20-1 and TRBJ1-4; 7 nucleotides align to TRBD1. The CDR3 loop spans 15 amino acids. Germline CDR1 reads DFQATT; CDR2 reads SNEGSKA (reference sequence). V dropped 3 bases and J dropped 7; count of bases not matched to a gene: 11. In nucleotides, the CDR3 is TGCAGTGCTAGCCAGGGGGTTAGGGGGAGTGAAAAACTGTTTTTT. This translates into CSASQGVRGSEKLFF.

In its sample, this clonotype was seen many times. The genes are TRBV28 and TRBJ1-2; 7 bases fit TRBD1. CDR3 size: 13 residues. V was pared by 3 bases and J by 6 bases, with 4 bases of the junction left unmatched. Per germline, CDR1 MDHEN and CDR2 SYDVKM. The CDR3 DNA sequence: TGTGCCAGCAGTTTTAAGGGGGCCCATGGCTACACCTTC. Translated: CASSFKGAHGYTF.

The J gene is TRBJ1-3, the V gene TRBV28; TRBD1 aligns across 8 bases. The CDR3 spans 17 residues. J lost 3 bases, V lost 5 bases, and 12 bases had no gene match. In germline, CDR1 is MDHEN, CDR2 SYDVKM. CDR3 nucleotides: TGTGCCAGCAGTCAGCGCCCAGGGGGCAGATATGGAAACACCATATATTTT. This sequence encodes CASSQRPGGRYGNTIYF.

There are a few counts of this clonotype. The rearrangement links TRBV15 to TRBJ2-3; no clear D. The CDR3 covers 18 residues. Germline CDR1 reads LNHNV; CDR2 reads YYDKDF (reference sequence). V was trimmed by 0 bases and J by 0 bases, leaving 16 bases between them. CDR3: CATSRDRFFPGSTDTQYF. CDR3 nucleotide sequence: TGTGCCACCAGCAGAGATCGGTTCTTCCCGGGTAGCACAGATACGCAGTATTTT.

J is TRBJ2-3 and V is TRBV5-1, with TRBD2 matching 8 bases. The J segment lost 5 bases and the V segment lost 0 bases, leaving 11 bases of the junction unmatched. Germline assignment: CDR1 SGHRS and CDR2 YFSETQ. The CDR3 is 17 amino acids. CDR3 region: CASSLAPTGGGIDTQYF. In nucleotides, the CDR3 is TGCGCCAGCAGCTTGGCCCCCACGGGGGGGGGGATAGATACGCAGTATTTT.

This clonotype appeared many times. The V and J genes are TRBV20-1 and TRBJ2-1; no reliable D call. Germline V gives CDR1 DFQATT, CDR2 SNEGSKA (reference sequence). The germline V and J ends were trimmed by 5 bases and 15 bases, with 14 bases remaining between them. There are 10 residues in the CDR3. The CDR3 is CSALLRYPFF. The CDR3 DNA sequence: TGCAGTGCTCTATTGCGATATCCGTTCTTC.

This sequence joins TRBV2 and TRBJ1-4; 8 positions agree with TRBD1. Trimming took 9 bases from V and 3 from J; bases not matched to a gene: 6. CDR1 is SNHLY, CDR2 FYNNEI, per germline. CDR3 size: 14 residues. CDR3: CASAPGQANEKLFF. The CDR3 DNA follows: TGTGCCAGTGCCCCGGGACAGGCTAATGAAAAACTGTTTTTT. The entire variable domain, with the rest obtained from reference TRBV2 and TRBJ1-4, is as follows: EPEVTQTPSHQVTQMGQEVILRCVPISNHLYFYWYRQILGQKVEFLVSFYNNEISEKSEIFDDQFSVERPDGSNFTLKIRSTKLEDSAMYFCASAPGQANEKLFFGSGTQLSVL.